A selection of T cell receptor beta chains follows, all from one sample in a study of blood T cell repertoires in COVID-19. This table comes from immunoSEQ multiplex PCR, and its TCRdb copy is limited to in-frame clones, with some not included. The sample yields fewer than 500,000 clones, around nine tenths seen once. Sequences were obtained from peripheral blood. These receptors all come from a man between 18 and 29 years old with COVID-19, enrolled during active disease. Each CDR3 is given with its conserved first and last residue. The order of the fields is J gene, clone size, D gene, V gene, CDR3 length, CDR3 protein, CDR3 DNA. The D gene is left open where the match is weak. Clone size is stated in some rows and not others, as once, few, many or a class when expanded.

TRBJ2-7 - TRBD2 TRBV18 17 CASSSGLAGFFAYEQYF TGTGCCAGCTCGTCAGGACTAGCGGGGTTTTTTGCCTACGAGCAGTACTTC
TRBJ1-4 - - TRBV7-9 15 CASSPWAATNEKLFF TGTGCCAGCAGCCCCTGGGCAGCAACTAATGAAAAACTGTTTTTT
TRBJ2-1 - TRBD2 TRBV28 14 CASGGGGSYNEQFF TGTGCCAGCGGCGGGGGGGGCTCCTACAATGAGCAGTTCTTC
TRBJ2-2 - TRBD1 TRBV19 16 CASSILGQGGTGELFF TGTGCCAGTAGTATCCTGGGACAGGGTGGCACCGGGGAGCTGTTTTTT
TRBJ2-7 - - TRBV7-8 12 CASSPTAYEQYF TGTGCCAGCAGCCCGACAGCTTACGAGCAGTACTTC
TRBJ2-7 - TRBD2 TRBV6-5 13 CASTPAGAYEQYF TGTGCCAGCACCCCAGCGGGGGCCTACGAGCAGTACTTC
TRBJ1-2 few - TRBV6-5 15 CASSYSAQGWYGYTF TGTGCCAGCAGTTATTCCGCACAGGGTTGGTATGGCTACACCTTC
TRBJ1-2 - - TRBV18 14 CASSLTGSNYGYTF TGTGCCAGCTCACTAACAGGGTCTAACTATGGCTACACCTTC
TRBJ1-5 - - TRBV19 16 CASSIDGTGGNQPQHF TGTGCCAGTAGTATAGATGGCACGGGAGGCAATCAGCCCCAGCATTTT
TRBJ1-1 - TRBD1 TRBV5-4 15 CASRPMTGLNTEAFF TGTGCCAGCAGGCCTATGACAGGGTTGAACACTGAAGCTTTCTTT
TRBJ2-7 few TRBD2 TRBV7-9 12 CASSQTSGKPKF TGTGCCAGCAGCCAAACTAGCGGCAAGCCAAAATTC
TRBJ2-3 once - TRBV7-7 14 CASSLGRGTDTQYF TGTGCTAGCAGCTTGGGGAGAGGGACAGATACGCAGTATTTT
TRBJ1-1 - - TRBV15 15 CATSREQGRITEAFF TGTGCCACCAGCAGAGAGCAGGGGCGGATCACTGAAGCTTTCTTT
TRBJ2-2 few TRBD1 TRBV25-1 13 CASRDSLTGELFF TGTGCAAGCAGGGACAGCCTCACCGGGGAGCTGTTTTTT
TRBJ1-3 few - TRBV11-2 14 CASSLSGSGNTIYF TGTGCCAGCAGCTTATCAGGGTCTGGAAACACCATATATTTT
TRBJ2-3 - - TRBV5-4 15 CASSLELAVTDTQYF TGTGCCAGCAGCTTGGAACTAGCCGTAACAGATACGCAGTATTTT
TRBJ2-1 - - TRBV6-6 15 CASSSQGSSYNEQFF TGTGCCAGCAGCTCCCAGGGGAGCTCCTACAATGAGCAGTTCTTC
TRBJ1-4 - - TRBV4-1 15 CASSQGAATNEKLFF TGCGCCAGCAGCCAAGGGGCAGCAACTAATGAAAAACTGTTTTTT
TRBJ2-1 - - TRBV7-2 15 CASSFEGYLYNEQFF TGTGCCAGCAGCTTCGAGGGCTATTTGTACAATGAGCAGTTCTTC
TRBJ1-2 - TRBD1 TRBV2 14 CASSPERTGEGYTF TGTGCCAGCAGTCCCGAAAGGACAGGGGAGGGCTACACCTTC
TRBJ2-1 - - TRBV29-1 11 CSVTGYNEQFF TGCAGCGTCACAGGTTACAATGAGCAGTTCTTC
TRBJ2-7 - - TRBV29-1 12 CSVGGTPYEQYF TGCAGCGTTGGGGGGACACCCTACGAGCAGTACTTC
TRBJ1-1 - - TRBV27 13 CASSLFRGTEAFF TGTGCCAGCAGTTTATTTAGGGGCACTGAAGCTTTCTTT
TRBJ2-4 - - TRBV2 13 CASRGRAKNIQYF TGTGCCAGCCGGGGTAGGGCCAAAAACATTCAGTACTTC
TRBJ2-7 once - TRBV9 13 CASSFGYSYEQYF TGTGCCAGCAGCTTCGGGTACTCCTACGAGCAGTACTTC
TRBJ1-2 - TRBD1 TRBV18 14 CASSPRQGQIGYTF TGTGCCAGCTCACCCCGACAGGGGCAAATTGGCTACACCTTC
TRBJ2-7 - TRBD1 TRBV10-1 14 CASSDVGQGHEQYF TGCGCCAGCAGTGATGTGGGACAGGGCCACGAGCAGTACTTC
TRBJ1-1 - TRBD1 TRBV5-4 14 CASSKGQGTLEAFF TGTGCCAGCAGCAAGGGACAGGGGACCTTAGAAGCTTTCTTT
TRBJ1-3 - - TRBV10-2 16 CASSQMGGVVRNTIYF TGCGCCAGCAGCCAAATGGGAGGGGTGGTGAGAAACACCATATATTTT
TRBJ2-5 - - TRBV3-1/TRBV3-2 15 CASSQMAQVQETQYF TGTGCCAGCAGCCAAATGGCGCAGGTCCAAGAGACCCAGTACTTC
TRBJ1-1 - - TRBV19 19 CASSIRRGQTGRPNTEAFF TGTGCCAGTAGTATCCGACGAGGACAGACCGGCAGACCGAACACTGAAGCTTTCTTT
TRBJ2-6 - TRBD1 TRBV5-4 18 CASSQPQGAYSGANVLTF TGTGCCAGCAGCCAACCTCAGGGGGCTTACTCTGGGGCCAACGTCCTGACTTTC
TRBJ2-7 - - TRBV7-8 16 CASSLTVSPLSYEQYF TGTGCCAGCAGCTTAACGGTTTCGCCTCTCTCCTACGAGCAGTACTTC
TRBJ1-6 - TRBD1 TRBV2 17 CASSRGTGNILNSPLHF TGTGCCAGCAGCCGCGGGACAGGGAATATCCTAAATTCACCCCTCCACTTT
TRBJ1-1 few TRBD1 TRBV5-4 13 CASRDRGDAEAFF TGTGCCAGCAGGGACAGGGGGGACGCTGAAGCTTTCTTT
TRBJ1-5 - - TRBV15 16 CATSRYIDNANQPQHF TGTGCCACCAGCAGGTATATAGACAACGCTAATCAGCCCCAGCATTTT
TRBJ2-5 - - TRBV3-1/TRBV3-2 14 CASSPPAGQETQYF TGTGCCAGCAGCCCTCCAGCGGGTCAAGAGACCCAGTACTTC
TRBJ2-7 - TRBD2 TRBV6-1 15 CASSEGTSVTYEQYF TGTGCCAGCAGTGAAGGGACTAGCGTTACCTACGAGCAGTACTTC
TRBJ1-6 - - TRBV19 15 CASSTLGRADSPLHF TGTGCCAGTAGTACCCTCGGCAGGGCCGATTCACCCCTCCACTTT
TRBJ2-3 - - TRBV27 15 CASRLGGTHTDTQYF TGTGCCAGCAGGTTGGGGGGGACACACACAGATACGCAGTATTTT
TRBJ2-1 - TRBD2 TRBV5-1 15 CASSRTSGAYNEQFF TGCGCCAGCAGCCGCACTAGCGGGGCTTACAATGAGCAGTTCTTC
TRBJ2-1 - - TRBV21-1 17 CASIGLAGVWVYNEQFF TGTGCCAGCATCGGACTAGCGGGAGTTTGGGTATACAATGAGCAGTTCTTC
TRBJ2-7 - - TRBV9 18 CASSAGGGQGRSSYEQYF TGTGCCAGCAGCGCGGGGGGAGGGCAGGGGAGAAGCTCCTACGAGCAGTACTTC
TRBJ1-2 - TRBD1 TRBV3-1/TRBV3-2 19 CASSQLTGAGGYYSSGYTF TGTGCCAGCAGCCAGCTGACCGGGGCAGGGGGCTACTATTCTTCGGGCTACACCTTC
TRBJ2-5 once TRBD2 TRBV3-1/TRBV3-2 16 CASSQGLAGGSETQYF TGTGCCAGCAGCCAGGGACTAGCGGGGGGGTCCGAGACCCAGTACTTC
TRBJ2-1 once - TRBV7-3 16 CASSEGRRAGGNEQFF TGTGCCAGCAGCGAGGGCAGGCGAGCAGGTGGCAATGAGCAGTTCTTC
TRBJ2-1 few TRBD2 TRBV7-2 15 CASSFTSGPYNEQFF TGTGCCAGCAGCTTTACTAGCGGGCCTTACAATGAGCAGTTCTTC
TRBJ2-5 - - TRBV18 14 CATVDSLYQETQYF TGTGCCACCGTGGACAGCTTGTACCAAGAGACCCAGTACTTC
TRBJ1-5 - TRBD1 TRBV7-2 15 CASSLGTGGNQPQHF TGTGCCAGCAGCTTGGGGACAGGGGGCAATCAGCCCCAGCATTTT